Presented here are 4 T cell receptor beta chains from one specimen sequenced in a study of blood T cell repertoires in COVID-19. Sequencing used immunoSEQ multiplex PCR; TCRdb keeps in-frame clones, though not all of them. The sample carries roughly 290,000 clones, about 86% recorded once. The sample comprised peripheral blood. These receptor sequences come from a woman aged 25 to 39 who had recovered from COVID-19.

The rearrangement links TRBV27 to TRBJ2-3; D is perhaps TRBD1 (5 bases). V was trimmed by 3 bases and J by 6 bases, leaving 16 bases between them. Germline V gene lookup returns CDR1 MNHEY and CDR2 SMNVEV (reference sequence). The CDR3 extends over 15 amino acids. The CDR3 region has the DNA TGTGCCAGCAGTTTCTCCCGAAGGGGTAGGGATACGCAGTATTTT. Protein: CASSFSRRGRDTQYF.

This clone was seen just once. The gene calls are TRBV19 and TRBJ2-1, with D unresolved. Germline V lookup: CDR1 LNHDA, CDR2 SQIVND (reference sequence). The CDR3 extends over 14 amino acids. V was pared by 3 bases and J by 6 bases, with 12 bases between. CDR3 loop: CASSILPLGNEQFF. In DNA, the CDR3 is TGTGCCAGTAGTATTCTCCCTCTCGGCAATGAGCAGTTCTTC.

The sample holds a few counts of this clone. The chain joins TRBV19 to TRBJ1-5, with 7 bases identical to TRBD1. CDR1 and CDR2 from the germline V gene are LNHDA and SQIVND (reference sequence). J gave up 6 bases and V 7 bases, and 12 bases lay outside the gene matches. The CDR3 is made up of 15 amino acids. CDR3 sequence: CASTKTGQGGQPQHF. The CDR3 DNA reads TGTGCCAGTACTAAGACAGGGCAGGGAGGTCAGCCCCAGCATTTT.

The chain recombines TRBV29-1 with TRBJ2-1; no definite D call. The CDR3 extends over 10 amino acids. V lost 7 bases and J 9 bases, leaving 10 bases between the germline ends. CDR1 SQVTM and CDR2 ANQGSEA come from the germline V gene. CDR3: CSAKTLEQFF. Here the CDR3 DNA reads TGCAGCGCAAAGACACTTGAGCAGTTCTTC.